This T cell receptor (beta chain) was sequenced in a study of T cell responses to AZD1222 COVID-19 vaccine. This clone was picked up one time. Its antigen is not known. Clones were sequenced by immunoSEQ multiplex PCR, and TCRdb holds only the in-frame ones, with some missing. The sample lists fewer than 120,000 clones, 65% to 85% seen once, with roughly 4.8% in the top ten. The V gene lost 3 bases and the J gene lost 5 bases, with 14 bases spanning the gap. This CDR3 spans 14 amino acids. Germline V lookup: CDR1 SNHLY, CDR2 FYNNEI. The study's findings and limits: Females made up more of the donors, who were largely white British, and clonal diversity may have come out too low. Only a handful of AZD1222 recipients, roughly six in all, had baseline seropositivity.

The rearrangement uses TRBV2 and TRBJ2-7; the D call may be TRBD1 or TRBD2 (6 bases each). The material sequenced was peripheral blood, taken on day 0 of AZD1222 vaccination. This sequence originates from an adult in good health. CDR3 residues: CASSDGGLGNEQYF. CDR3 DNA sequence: TGTGCCAGCAGTGATGGGGGGCTGGGCAACGAGCAGTACTTC.